Listed below are T cell receptor beta chains from one sample, sequenced in a study of T cells in Graves' hyperthyroidism and ophthalmopathy. Via MiXCR, TCRdb re-called the multiplex PCR reads, giving one row per CDR3 protein. The table records around 540,000 distinct CDR3 sequences, 15% to 20% of them present only once. The specimen sequenced was blood. The origin of the receptors is a woman younger than 45 with Graves' ophthalmopathy. Both conserved end residues are part of each CDR3. Fields, in order: clone size, J gene, V gene, D gene, CDR3 protein, CDR3 DNA. A D gene is named only where the DNA matches it firmly. Some rows have no size entry. The others give once, few or many, or a class for an expanded clone.

few | TRBJ2-7 | TRBV28 | . | CASSPQASLEQYF | TGTGCCAGCAGTCCCCAGGCTAGCCTCGAGCAGTACTTC
. | TRBJ1-1 | TRBV14 | . | CASSQLKTTEAFF | TGTGCCAGCAGCCAGCTGAAAACCACTGAAGCTTTCTTT
few | TRBJ2-7 | TRBV4-2 | TRBD2 | CASSKGTSGSGPYEQYF | TGTGCCAGCAGCAAAGGGACTAGCGGGAGTGGTCCCTACGAGCAGTACTTC
many | TRBJ1-1 | TRBV3-1 | TRBD1 | CASSQDFRDRDTITEAFF | TGTGCCAGCAGCCAAGATTTTCGGGACAGGGACACTATCACTGAAGCTTTCTTT
many | TRBJ2-7 | TRBV2 | TRBD1 | CASSGTGGVQQYF | TGTGCCAGCAGCGGGACAGGGGGGGTCCAGCAGTACTTC
. | TRBJ2-7 | TRBV5-6 | . | CANKGRLLSEQYF | TGTGCCAACAAGGGCAGACTTTTGAGCGAGCAGTACTTC
many | TRBJ2-3 | TRBV20-1 | TRBD1 | CSAPQYGQGARDTQYF | TGCAGTGCTCCTCAATACGGACAGGGGGCGCGGGATACGCAGTATTTT
. | TRBJ2-3 | TRBV28 | TRBD2 | CASSLGLATSTDTQYF | TGTGCCAGCAGTTTAGGACTAGCGACTAGCACAGATACGCAGTATTTT
. | TRBJ2-2 | TRBV6-2/TRBV6-3 | TRBD1 | CASSYLGTGIDTGELFF | TGTGCCAGCAGTTACCTCGGGACAGGTATTGACACCGGGGAGCTGTTTTTT
many | TRBJ2-3 | TRBV5-5 | . | CASTTATDTQYF | TGTGCCAGCACAACAGCCACAGATACGCAGTATTTT
few | TRBJ2-1 | TRBV19 | . | CASSIGWESILEQFF | TGTGCCAGTAGTATAGGGTGGGAGTCGATTCTTGAGCAGTTCTTC
. | TRBJ2-1 | TRBV30 | . | CAFQRGYNEQFF | TGTGCCTTTCAGAGGGGCTACAATGAGCAGTTCTTC
few | TRBJ2-3 | TRBV2 | TRBD2 | CASSDSGSGDTQYF | TGTGCCAGCAGCGATAGCGGGAGCGGGGATACGCAGTATTTT
. | TRBJ2-7 | TRBV6-1 | . | CASSEHIVHEQYF | TGTGCCAGCAGTGAACATATAGTCCACGAGCAGTACTTC
few | TRBJ2-3 | TRBV7-9 | . | CASSLEAGGADTQYF | TGTGCCAGCAGCTTAGAGGCCGGGGGAGCAGATACGCAGTATTTT